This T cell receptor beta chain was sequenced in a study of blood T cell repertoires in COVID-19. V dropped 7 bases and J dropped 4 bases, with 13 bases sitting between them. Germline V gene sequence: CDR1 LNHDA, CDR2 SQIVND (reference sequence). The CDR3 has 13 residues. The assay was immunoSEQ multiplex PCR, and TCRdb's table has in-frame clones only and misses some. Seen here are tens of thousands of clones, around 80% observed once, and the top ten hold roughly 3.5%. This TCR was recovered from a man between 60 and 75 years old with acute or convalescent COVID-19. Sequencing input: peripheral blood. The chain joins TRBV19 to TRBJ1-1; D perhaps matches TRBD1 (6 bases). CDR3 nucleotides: TGTGCCAGTATGGCGGGGGCCTCCACTGAAGCTTTCTTT. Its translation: CASMAGASTEAFF.